This TCR beta chain was sequenced during a study of shared clonotypes between healthy human individuals. The V gene lost 1 base and the J gene lost 5 bases, with 12 bases spanning the gap. Per germline, CDR1 LNHDA and CDR2 SQIVND (reference sequence). The CDR3 consists of 15 residues. Method: immunoSEQ multiplex PCR; TCRdb's copy keeps in-frame clones and lacks some. The repertoire consists of over 1.5 million clones, with roughly 98% occurring once and the leading ten covering roughly 0.42%. Notes on the study in general: Non-shared clonotypes displayed generation probabilities falling below those of clonotypes present in all four donors.

About this clone itself: The antigen is undetermined.

Healthy and HIV-negative, the adult donors had no recent acute infections or vaccinations. Among the donors, all were Caucasian adults who lived in Nashville, Tennessee. Sequenced: naive CD4+ T cells sorted from blood. Subset given: CD45RA+ positively selected. The origin of this receptor is a man aged 25 to 40 in good health. The gene calls are TRBV19 and TRBJ2-4; no clear D. CDR3 residues: CASSIVHLRENIQYF. In DNA, the CDR3 is TGTGCCAGTAGTATAGTACACCTCAGAGAAAACATTCAGTACTTC.